These 16 T cell receptor beta chains were all obtained from the same sample, sequenced in a study of CD8+CD57+ T cells in acquired aplastic anemia. The TCR beta profiling, which covered VDJ combination and CDR3 sequence, was carried out using genomic DNA as the template. TCRdb itself ran the reads through MiXCR, one entry per CDR3 protein. The sample records about 400,000 distinct CDR3 sequences, 65% to 80% being singletons. Sequencing used sorted CD4+, CD8+, or CD8+CD57+ T cells (not recorded which) from PBMCs. These receptors were obtained from a human donor in good health, serving as a control.

The chain joins TRBV7-9 to TRBJ1-2; D is unclear. The length of the CDR3 is 15 residues. V was shortened by 5 bases and J by 11 bases, with 24 bases between the two germline ends. CDR1 SEHNR and CDR2 FQNEAQ come from the germline V gene (reference sequence). The CDR3 region is CASSEGNSGNTRYTF. CDR3 sequence (DNA): TGTGCCAGCAGCGAAGGGAACTCTGGAAACACCAGATACACCTTC. Variable domain in full (rest from reference TRBV7-9 and TRBJ1-2): DTGVSQNPRHKITKRGQNVTFRCDPISEHNRLYWYRQTLGQGPEFLTYFQNEAQLEKSRLLSDRFSAERPKGSFSTLEIQRTEQGDSAMYLCASSEGNSGNTRYTFGSGTRLTVV.

Notes on this clonotype: The junction and the germline gene differ at one end; a read error may be behind it. This sequence joins TRBV3-1 and TRBJ2-5; D not certain. This CDR3 is built from 13 residues. CDR1 is LGHDT and CDR2 is YNNKEL in the germline V gene (reference sequence). CDR3 amino acids: CAGRDVGLDTQYF. The CDR3 DNA is TGTGCCGGCAGAGACGTAGGTCTGGACACCCAGTACTTC.

V and J are TRBV20-1 and TRBJ2-3; D not certain. Looked up from germline, CDR1 is DFQATT and CDR2 is SNEGSKA (reference sequence). V shed 3 bases and J shed 0 bases, with 25 bases lying between them. The length of the CDR3 is 19 residues. The CDR3 loop reads CSASIRARPLRGSTDTQYF. As DNA, the CDR3 is TGCAGTGCTAGTATAAGGGCCAGGCCCCTACGTGGGAGCACAGATACGCAGTATTTT.

This clonotype showed up just once. Being one base from a much bigger clone, this may be a read error. V usage is TRBV3-1 and J usage is TRBJ2-7; 7 nucleotides agree with TRBD1. J lost 2 bases, V lost 0 bases, and 4 bases had no gene match. Per the germline V gene, CDR1 is LGHDT and CDR2 is YNNKEL (reference sequence). CDR3 length: 15 residues. This chain's CDR3 is CASSQEQGFTYEQYF. CDR3 sequence (DNA): TGTGCCAGCAGCCAAGAACAGGGGTTCACCTACGAGCAGTACTTC.

The rearrangement links TRBV19 to TRBJ2-1; D ambiguous. V lost 11 bases to trimming and J lost 12 bases, with 26 bases between them. CDR1 is LNHDA and CDR2 is SQIVND in the germline V gene (reference sequence). This CDR3 contains 14 residues. Written as DNA, the CDR3 is TGTGCCCGTACTAAACTGGCCAAGGGTTATGTGCAGTTCTTC. This gives the protein CARTKLAKGYVQFF.

Turning to this clonotype: Relative to the germline gene, one junction end is altered; a read error may explain this. The chain carries TRBV24-1 and TRBJ2-7; D ambiguous. This CDR3 spans 14 amino acids. CDR1 KGHDR and CDR2 SFDVKD come from the germline V gene. The CDR3 protein is CATSDLTLSYTQYF. CDR3 coding DNA: TGTGCCACCAGTGATCTCACCCTGTCCTATACGCAGTACTTT.

A single count supports this clonotype. The chain employs TRBV20-1 and TRBJ1-6; D is undetermined. In germline, CDR1 is DFQATT, CDR2 SNEGSKA (reference sequence). V gave up 6 bases and J gave up 8 bases, with 17 bases separating them. The CDR3 totals 14 residues. The CDR3 is CSAHDAVYHSPLHF. In DNA, the CDR3 is TGCAGTGCCCACGATGCGGTATATCATTCACCCCTCCACTTT.

V is TRBV9 and J is TRBJ2-1; TRBD2 agrees at 8 bases. CDR3 length: 15 residues. Germline CDR1 SGDLS, CDR2 YYNGEE. V shed 3 bases, J shed 12 bases, and the junction held 14 bases outside the gene matches. CDR3 sequence reads: CASSAGGGAGTRQFF. Written as DNA, the CDR3 is TGTGCCAGCAGCGCGGGAGGGGGGGCCGGGACAAGGCAGTTCTTC.

This clonotype was seen repeatedly, ten times or more. This chain links TRBV29-1 with TRBJ2-3; D possibly corresponds to TRBD2 (5 bases). V was shortened by 6 bases and J by 3 bases, with 16 bases between the two germline ends. The CDR3 length is 14 residues. CDR1 is SQVTM and CDR2 is ANQGSEA in the germline V gene. The CDR3 loop is CSVRADLITDTQYF. CDR3 bases: TGCAGCGTCCGAGCGGATCTCATTACAGATACGCAGTATTTT.

This clonotype was counted once. No conserved phenylalanine or tryptophan is present at the end of the CDR3, so a read error is the likely explanation. The chain recombines TRBV19 with TRBJ1-5; 8 nucleotides align to TRBD1. V shed 7 bases and J 13 bases; nucleotides not matched to a gene: 15. Germline assignment: CDR1 LNHDA and CDR2 SQIVND (reference sequence). This CDR3 has 14 residues. CDR3 sequence reads: CASTGQGYQPQQHG. For the CDR3, the DNA is TGTGCCAGTACCGGACAGGGATATCAGCCGCAGCAGCATGGT.

Many counts were recorded for this clonotype. This chain links TRBV6-6 with TRBJ1-5, with D unresolved. CDR3 length: 15 amino acids. Looked up from germline, CDR1 is MNHNY and CDR2 is SVGAGI (reference sequence). The germline V and J ends were trimmed by 7 bases and 0 bases, with 13 bases remaining between them. The DNA for the CDR3 is TGTGCCAGCATAATCGACGGTTTTAGCAATCAGCCCCAGCATTTT. Amino acids: CASIIDGFSNQPQHF.

This rearrangement joins TRBV9 to TRBJ2-1, with 9 bases identical to TRBD1. The CDR3 has 15 residues. Germline CDR1 reads SGDLS; CDR2 reads YYNGEE. The V segment lost 3 bases and the J segment 6 bases; nucleotides outside the gene matches: 7. The CDR3 nucleotides are TGTGCCAGCAGCGACTCCGGACAGGGGAGCAATGAGCAGTTCTTC. It yields the protein CASSDSGQGSNEQFF.

In its sample, this clonotype was seen once. The chain carries TRBV7-2 and TRBJ2-7; possibly TRBD1 or TRBD2 for D (5 bases each). V gave up 8 bases and J gave up 5 bases, with 46 bases separating them. The CDR3 has 23 amino acids. Germline V gives CDR1 SGHTA, CDR2 FQGNSA. The CDR3 loop is CASSKTSVYFCDTKLAGDHEQYF. The CDR3 DNA reads TGTGCCAGCTCCAAGACATCTGTGTACTTTTGTGACACCAAGCTGGCCGGGGACCACGAGCAGTACTTC.

CDR3 bases: TGTGCCAGCAGCTTAGAGCGGGGGTTGTACGAGCAGTACTTC. This translates into CASSLERGLYEQYF. The chain has TRBV7-4 and TRBJ2-7; 8 nucleotides match TRBD2. Germline V gene lookup returns CDR1 SGHVT and CDR2 SQSDAQ. The ends lost 1 base at V and 4 bases at J; junction bases unmatched: 3. There are 14 residues in the CDR3.

This clonotype was seen repeatedly, ten times or more. The rearrangement uses TRBV7-2 and TRBJ1-6, with D perhaps TRBD1 (6 bases). The V gene lost 2 bases and the J gene lost 6 bases, with 11 bases spanning the gap. Germline V gene sequence: CDR1 SGHTA, CDR2 FQGNSA. The CDR3 length is 15 residues. The CDR3 is CASSLRDRPNSPLHF. CDR3 nucleotide sequence: TGTGCCAGCAGCTTACGAGACAGGCCTAATTCACCCCTCCACTTT.

V is TRBV7-3 and J is TRBJ1-4; D gene unclear. Deletions cut 5 bases from V and 17 bases from J, with 27 bases between. This CDR3 region has 15 residues. Germline V lookup: CDR1 SGHTA, CDR2 FQGTGA. Here the CDR3 reads CASSARLAGIQETFF. The CDR3 region has the DNA TGTGCCAGCAGCGCGAGACTAGCGGGGATACAAGAGACCTTTTTT.